The clone carrying this T cell receptor beta chain showed up many times. The sample comes from a study of T-cell memory formation after mild COVID-19. Study-wide background: TCR clusters mostly belonged to single donors.

TCRdb called the 5' RACE reads again in MiXCR, with one record for every CDR3 protein. The sample shows roughly 130,000 distinct CDR3 sequences, approximately 5.9% of them seen only once. The CDR3 length is 12 residues. CDR1 is MNHEY and CDR2 is SVGEGT in the germline V gene. Trimming removed 10 bases from V and 7 bases from J, with 14 bases in between. This clonotype was sampled from an adult woman who had mild COVID-19 (a few samples of this study predate the infection). Cell type and time point are not known. Material: PBMCs or a T cell subset sorted from them (not recorded which). J is TRBJ2-1 and V is TRBV6-2 or TRBV6-3; a weak D match, TRBD2 (5 bases). The CDR3 sequence: CATAIRGNEQFF. The CDR3 DNA is TGTGCCACCGCAATCCGGGGAAATGAGCAGTTCTTC.